The rows below give T cell receptor beta chains drawn from one sample of a study of CD8+ T cells in alopecia areata. The table came from immunoSEQ multiplex PCR; TCRdb's copy has only in-frame clones and leaves some out. The sample lists approximately 280,000 clones, 55% to 75% seen once, with 1.8% in the top ten. The sample was CD4+ T cells sorted from blood, taken at week 24, from a patient treated with tofacitinib. Receptors originate from a human donor with alopecia areata. Each CDR3 is given with its conserved first and last residue. A D gene is named only where the DNA matches it firmly. Clone size is stated in some rows and not others, as once, few, many or a class when expanded.

abundance	len	v_gene	d_gene	j_gene	CDR3aa	CDR3nt
.	14	TRBV7-2	.	TRBJ2-7	CASSLQGGHYEQYF	TGTGCCAGCAGCTTACAAGGGGGACACTACGAGCAGTACTTC
.	15	TRBV7-2	TRBD2	TRBJ2-1	CASSLFGGGAKEQFF	TGTGCCAGCAGCTTATTTGGCGGGGGGGCTAAGGAGCAGTTCTTC
few	14	TRBV5-6	.	TRBJ1-1	CASSFGISNTEAFF	TGTGCCAGCAGCTTCGGGATCTCGAACACTGAAGCTTTCTTT
.	12	TRBV5-8	.	TRBJ1-2	CASSLVTDRYTF	TGTGCCAGCAGCTTAGTAACGGATCGCTACACCTTC
.	14	TRBV2	.	TRBJ1-2	CASSEQLQVSGYTF	TGTGCCAGCAGTGAACAGTTACAGGTATCCGGCTACACCTTC
.	12	TRBV19	.	TRBJ1-5	CASSIGHMAQHF	TGTGCCAGTAGTATAGGTCATATGGCCCAGCATTTT
.	14	TRBV2	.	TRBJ1-5	CASSVEGPNQPQHF	TGTGCCAGCAGTGTTGAGGGGCCTAATCAGCCCCAGCATTTT
.	12	TRBV30	.	TRBJ2-1	CAWSLTSWEQFF	TGTGCCTGGAGTCTTACAAGCTGGGAGCAGTTCTTC
.	15	TRBV15	.	TRBJ1-3	CATSRDSYSGNTIYF	TGTGCCACCAGCAGAGACAGCTACTCTGGAAACACCATATATTTT
.	12	TRBV15	TRBD1	TRBJ2-7	CATSRAPDRVHF	TGTGCCACCAGCAGAGCCCCGGACAGGGTACACTTC
few	13	TRBV5-6	.	TRBJ1-1	CASSTGPNTEAFF	TGTGCCAGCAGCACAGGGCCTAACACTGAAGCTTTCTTT
.	14	TRBV2	.	TRBJ2-3	CASTSGPGADTQYF	TGTGCCAGCACTTCTGGACCGGGAGCAGATACGCAGTATTTT
.	14	TRBV13	.	TRBJ1-2	CASSRADRPYGYTF	TGTGCCAGCAGCCGGGCCGACAGACCCTATGGCTACACCTTC
.	14	TRBV10-3	.	TRBJ2-2	CAISESTDTGELFF	TGTGCCATCAGTGAGTCTACAGACACCGGGGAGCTGTTTTTT
.	16	TRBV5-4	TRBD2	TRBJ2-5	CASSPGTATSGETQYF	TGTGCCAGCAGCCCCGGTACTGCGACTAGCGGGGAGACCCAGTACTTC
.	14	TRBV5-1	.	TRBJ2-1	CASSFPSSYNEQFF	TGCGCCAGCAGCTTTCCTAGCTCCTACAATGAGCAGTTCTTC
few	10	TRBV25-1	.	TRBJ1-1	CASRNTEAFF	TGTGCCAGCAGGAACACTGAAGCTTTCTTT